This T cell receptor (beta chain) emerged from a study of T cell changes during pregnancy in multiple sclerosis. The CDR3 is 14 residues long. Germline CDR1 reads SGHDT; CDR2 reads YYEEEE. Trimming removed 4 bases at V and 0 bases at J, with 10 bases between. Assay used: immunoSEQ multiplex PCR; TCRdb lists only in-frame clones, some missing. The sample has approximately 100,000 clones, around 92% seen once. The sample was peripheral blood, taken after pregnancy. V gene TRBV5-6 combines with J gene TRBJ1-1; D unresolved. This TCR was sampled from a female donor with multiple sclerosis, enrolled in a pregnancy study. The CDR3 sequence: CASSPRGVNTEAFF. The CDR3 coding sequence is TGTGCCAGCAGCCCCCGCGGTGTGAACACTGAAGCTTTCTTT.